These 10 T cell receptor beta chains were sequenced from one sample in a study of blood T cell repertoires in COVID-19. Sequencing used immunoSEQ multiplex PCR; TCRdb keeps in-frame clones, though not all of them. Here the sample spans nearly 85,000 clones, around 82% being singletons. Material for sequencing was peripheral blood. Every receptor here comes from a woman aged 55-70 years with acute or convalescent COVID-19.

This clone has just a few counts. This chain links TRBV11-2 with TRBJ2-7; TRBD2 matches 8 bases. The CDR3 is 14 residues long. V trimming: 2 bases; J trimming: 12 bases; junction bases outside the gene matches: 12. Germline lookup yields CDR1 SGHAT and CDR2 FQNNGV. The CDR3: CASSLSDGGASGYF. CDR3 nucleotides: TGTGCCAGCAGCTTATCTGACGGGGGGGCGTCTGGGTACTTC. Filled out from reference TRBV11-2 and TRBJ2-7, the complete variable domain reads EAGVAQSPRYKIIEKRQSVAFWCNPISGHATLYWYQQILGQGPKLLIQFQNNGVVDDSQLPKDRFSAERLKGVDSTLKIQPAKLEDSAVYLCASSLSDGGASGYFGPGTRLTVT.

This clone was recorded once. The chain combines TRBV9 with TRBJ2-2; 10 bases line up with TRBD2. With 3 bases clipped from V and 0 bases from J, the junction kept 8 bases outside the gene matches. The germline V gene encodes CDR1 SGDLS and CDR2 YYNGEE. CDR3 size: 18 residues. Here the CDR3 DNA reads TGTGCCAGCAGCGCGTCGACTAGCGGGCATACGAACACCGGGGAGCTGTTTTTT. It is translated as CASSASTSGHTNTGELFF.

The chain uses TRBV5-6 and TRBJ2-1; the match to TRBD2 covers 9 bases. The ends lost 5 bases at V and 8 bases at J; junction bases unmatched: 8. This CDR3 spans 14 amino acids. The germline V gene has CDR1 SGHDT and CDR2 YYEEEE. The CDR3 nucleotides read TGTGCCAGCAGACGCACGGGACTAGCCTATGAGCAGTTCTTC. Protein sequence: CASRRTGLAYEQFF.

The rearrangement joins TRBV4-3 to TRBJ2-3, with TRBD1 as a possible D gene (6 bases). CDR3 length: 16 residues. The V and J ends lost 0 bases and 1 base respectively, with 11 bases between them. Germline CDR1 reads LGHNA; CDR2 reads YSLEER. The CDR3 coding sequence is TGCGCCAGCAGCCAAGATTCGAGGACAGGCACAGATACGCAGTATTTT. Residues: CASSQDSRTGTDTQYF.

The chain carries TRBV7-2 and TRBJ2-2, with no clear D. This CDR3 spans 16 amino acids. Trimming shortened V by 2 bases and J by 0 bases, and 10 bases separated the two germline ends. Per germline, CDR1 SGHTA and CDR2 FQGNSA. The CDR3 reads CASSLTSGTNTGELFF. DNA of the CDR3: TGTGCCAGCAGCTTAACATCAGGAACGAACACCGGGGAGCTGTTTTTT.

This chain uses TRBV6-1 with TRBJ1-4; D ambiguous. Trimming took off 3 bases at V and 3 bases at J, with 8 bases between the two ends. The CDR3 totals 14 residues. CDR1 and CDR2 (germline): MNHNS, SASEGT. CDR3 bases: TGTGCCAGCAGTGAGGGCAGCTCTAATGAAAAACTGTTTTTT. Translated, it gives CASSEGSSNEKLFF.

The rearrangement uses TRBV15 and TRBJ2-7; 7 bases are shared with TRBD1. V gave up 3 bases and J gave up 1 base; unmatched junction bases: 0. The CDR3 is 13 residues long. Germline V lookup: CDR1 LNHNV, CDR2 YYDKDF (reference sequence). This CDR3 is CATSRTGSYEQYF. CDR3 nucleotides: TGTGCCACCAGCAGGACAGGGTCCTACGAGCAGTACTTC.

J is TRBJ1-1 and V is TRBV11-3, with TRBD1 matching 8 bases. Trimming removed 4 bases from V and 8 bases from J; junction bases left unmatched: 15. Germline V gives CDR1 SGHNT, CDR2 YENEEA. This CDR3 is 16 amino acids long. The CDR3 sequence: CASSWPGGNRPNEAFF. In nucleotides, the CDR3 is TGTGCCAGCAGCTGGCCAGGGGGCAATAGACCCAACGAAGCTTTCTTT.

This clone was seen repeatedly, ten times or more. The chain has TRBV7-9 and TRBJ1-2; TRBD1 might be the D (5 bases). Germline loops: CDR1 SEHNR, CDR2 FQNEAQ (reference sequence). CDR3 size: 14 residues. V was trimmed by 3 bases and J by 2 bases, leaving 10 bases between them. CDR3 sequence: CASSLVGGNYGYTF. The CDR3 nucleotides read TGTGCCAGCAGCTTGGTTGGGGGGAACTATGGCTACACCTTC.

This chain uses TRBV19 with TRBJ2-1, with 9 nucleotides matching TRBD2. The V segment lost 4 bases and the J segment 4 bases; nucleotides outside the gene matches: 5. The CDR3 runs 15 residues. Per the germline V gene, CDR1 is LNHDA and CDR2 is SQIVND (reference sequence). CDR3 DNA sequence: TGTGCCAGTAGTAAAGCGGGGGGCGAGTACAATGAGCAGTTCTTC. It yields the protein CASSKAGGEYNEQFF.